Shown below are 5 T cell receptor beta chains from a single sample sequenced in a study of blood T cell repertoires in COVID-19. The method was immunoSEQ multiplex PCR; TCRdb's version includes in-frame clones alone and lacks a portion of them. Among around 140,000 clones, approximately 89% were seen once, and the ten largest hold 10%. The sequenced sample was peripheral blood. Source of these receptors: a man aged 45-60 years with acute or convalescent COVID-19.

The chain uses TRBV9 and TRBJ1-2; 7 bases are shared with TRBD1. The CDR3 consists of 13 residues. Germline V gene lookup returns CDR1 SGDLS and CDR2 YYNGEE. Losses at the gene ends were 5 bases for V and 4 bases for J; bases not matched to a gene: 5. CDR3 amino acids: CASSQGQSYGYTF. For the CDR3, the DNA is TGTGCCAGCAGTCAGGGACAGTCCTATGGCTACACCTTC.

The chain combines TRBV20-1 with TRBJ2-1, with TRBD2 matching over 9 bases. Germline loops: CDR1 DFQATT, CDR2 SNEGSKA (reference sequence). J gave up 5 bases and V 3 bases, and 8 bases lay outside the gene matches. The CDR3 contains 15 residues. The CDR3 loop reads CSASDAGGPHNEQFF. The CDR3 region has the DNA TGCAGTGCTAGTGACGCGGGGGGGCCCCACAATGAGCAGTTCTTC.

This chain links TRBV5-1 with TRBJ1-5; D might be TRBD1 (6 bases). Germline CDR1 and CDR2: SGHRS and YFSETQ. There are 15 residues in the CDR3. The V end lost 1 base, the J end lost 4 bases, and 12 bases lay between the germline ends. The DNA of the CDR3 is TGCGCCAGCAGCTTGTCACCGGGACATAATCAGCCCCAGCATTTT. Amino acids: CASSLSPGHNQPQHF.

The V and J genes are TRBV24-1 and TRBJ2-3; TRBD2 matches at 7 bases. V lost 5 bases to trimming and J lost 3 bases; unmatched junction nucleotides: 4. CDR3 length equals 14 residues. Germline CDR1 reads KGHDR; CDR2 reads SFDVKD. The CDR3 DNA reads as TGTGCCACCAGTGCTCCGGGAGGTACAGATACGCAGTATTTT. Translation: CATSAPGGTDTQYF.

This CDR3 reads CASSLQVPNSPLHF. Written as DNA, the CDR3 is TGTGCCAGTAGTCTACAGGTTCCTAATTCACCCCTCCACTTT. J is TRBJ1-6 and V is TRBV19, with D possibly matching TRBD1 (5 bases). The CDR3 runs to 14 residues. Germline V gene data show CDR1 as LNHDA and CDR2 as SQIVND (reference sequence). V was trimmed by 5 bases and J by 6 bases, leaving 11 bases between them.